Below are 9 T cell receptor beta chains sequenced from a single sample in a study of spatial heterogeneity in lung cancer (dated by TCRdb to about 2019). The time point label for this specimen denotes: sample taken at primary tumor resection. The protocol used for the library was 5' RACE. Sequencing used a NextSeq 500. TCRdb cleaned the public reads at Q25 with fastp, built clones with MiXCR and kept in-frame beta chains. Rows are unified per CDR3 protein, each entry keeping the most common DNA and genes. The sample data list around 40,000 distinct CDR3 sequences, and around 5% of these were observed just once. 20% to 30% of the sample is taken by the ten largest. The material sequenced was PBMCs, taken at surgery. Receptor source: a female donor with early-stage non-small cell lung cancer.

In its sample, this clonotype was seen a few times. V and J are TRBV30 and TRBJ2-7; no clear D gene. The CDR3 runs 12 residues. V lost 1 base and J 3 bases, leaving 7 bases between the germline ends. Germline CDR1 and CDR2: GTSNPN and SVGIG (reference sequence). The CDR3 coding sequence is TGTGCCTGGAGTGCGGGCGTCTACGAGCAGTACTTC. Translating gives CAWSAGVYEQYF.

There are many counts of this clonotype. The chain links TRBV27 to TRBJ1-2, with TRBD1 matching 7 bases. The CDR3 is 14 amino acids. Germline CDR1 is MNHEY and CDR2 is SMNVEV (reference sequence). After removal of 0 bases from V and 8 bases from J, the junction contained 6 bases not matched to a gene. The CDR3 region has the DNA TGTGCCAGCAGTTTATCGACAGGGTTGGGGGGCTACACCTTC. Amino acids: CASSLSTGLGGYTF.

This clonotype was counted between two and nine times. The rearrangement uses TRBV9 and TRBJ2-7; 8 bases fit TRBD1. This CDR3 has 16 residues. Germline-derived CDR1 and CDR2 are SGDLS and YYNGEE. The V and J ends lost 4 bases and 3 bases, in that order; junction bases with no gene match: 12. CDR3 region: CASSPQGAESNYEQYF. The CDR3 region has the DNA TGTGCCAGCAGCCCCCAGGGGGCAGAATCGAACTACGAGCAGTACTTC.

This clonotype was recorded at least ten times. The chain links TRBV4-2 to TRBJ2-2; D uncertain. Germline V gene lookup returns CDR1 LGHNA and CDR2 YNFKEQ. V gave up 0 bases and J gave up 7 bases, with 9 bases separating them. This CDR3 is built from 14 residues. The CDR3: CASSQDRGYGELFF. The DNA of the CDR3 is TGTGCCAGCAGCCAAGATCGAGGTTACGGGGAGCTGTTTTTT.

In its sample, this clonotype ranks as medium-sized. J is TRBJ2-5 and V is TRBV21-1. TRBV21-1 is a recognized pseudogene. The CDR3 is 13 amino acids. CDR3 loop: CASSTRSQETQYF. In DNA form, the CDR3 reads TGTGCCAGCAGCACCCGGTCCCAAGAGACCCAGTACTTC.

This clonotype was detected many times. The V gene is TRBV20-1, the J gene TRBJ1-5; no clear D gene. V was shortened by 0 bases and J by 2 bases, with 11 bases between the two germline ends. CDR1 DFQATT and CDR2 SNEGSKA come from the germline V gene (reference sequence). The length of the CDR3 is 15 residues. CDR3: CSARDFEGGNQPQHF. The CDR3 nucleotides are TGCAGTGCTAGAGATTTTGAGGGAGGCAATCAGCCCCAGCATTTT.

This clonotype was picked up many times. The chain combines TRBV7-2 with TRBJ2-2; D gene unclear. CDR1 is SGHTA and CDR2 is FQGNSA in the germline V gene. CDR3 length: 13 amino acids. Between the trimmed V and J ends, which lost 1 base and 4 bases, there was a span of 4 bases. CDR3 coding DNA: TGTGCCAGCAGCTTAGTGTCCACCGGGGAGCTGTTTTTT. As protein: CASSLVSTGELFF.

This clonotype was counted ten times or more. This chain joins TRBV5-6 and TRBJ2-1, with TRBD2 as a possible D gene (7 bases). The CDR3 spans 12 residues. The V end lost 7 bases, the J end lost 7 bases, and 12 bases lay between the germline ends. Germline assignment: CDR1 SGHDT and CDR2 YYEEEE. CDR3 loop: CASGGAWNEQFF. CDR3 bases: TGTGCCAGCGGGGGGGCCTGGAATGAGCAGTTCTTC.

This clonotype came up many times. This sequence joins TRBV7-8 and TRBJ2-7, with 10 bases matching TRBD2. V was clipped by 5 bases and J by 6 bases; unmatched bases: 16. The CDR3 spans 17 residues. CDR1 is SGHVS and CDR2 is FQNEAQ in the germline V gene. The CDR3 region has the DNA TGTGCCAGCAGCCCAAGCCCCCTACTAGCGGGATCGTCCGAGCAGTACTTC. This translates into CASSPSPLLAGSSEQYF.